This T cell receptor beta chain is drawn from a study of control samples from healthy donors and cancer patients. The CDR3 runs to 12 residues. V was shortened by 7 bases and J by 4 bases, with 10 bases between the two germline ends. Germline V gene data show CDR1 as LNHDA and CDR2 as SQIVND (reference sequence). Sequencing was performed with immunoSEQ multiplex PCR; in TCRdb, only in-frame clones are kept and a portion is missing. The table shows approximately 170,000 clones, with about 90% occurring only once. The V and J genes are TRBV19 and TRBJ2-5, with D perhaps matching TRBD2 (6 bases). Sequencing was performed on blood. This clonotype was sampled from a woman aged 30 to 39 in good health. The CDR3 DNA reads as TGTGCCAGTACCGGGGGAGCAGAGACCCAGTACTTC. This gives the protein CASTGGAETQYF.